The sequence of this TCR beta chain was determined in a study of OX40 agonist ivuxolimab in advanced cancers. In the study overall: Hepatocellular carcinoma, melanoma, renal cell or head and neck cancer occurred in dose-escalation patients. Partial responses were achieved by three patients, of whom one had hepatocellular carcinoma and two had cutaneous melanoma.

Generated by immunoSEQ multiplex PCR, the TCRdb table keeps only in-frame clones and is missing some. The sample includes 25,000 to 30,000 clones, approximately 83% of them seen just once. CDR3 length equals 14 residues. The germline V gene encodes CDR1 MNHEY and CDR2 SVGAGI. Trimming removed 4 bases from V and 3 bases from J; junction bases left unmatched: 5. The TCR was taken from an adult with an advanced solid tumor such as melanoma, head and neck, liver or kidney cancer. The source material was CD4+ or CD8+ T cells sorted from blood, sampled in a trial of the OX40 agonist ivuxolimab. The chain uses TRBV6-5 and TRBJ2-7; 8 positions agree with TRBD2. The CDR3 coding sequence is TGTGCCAGCAGTTTCAGCGGGGGAGGCTACGAGCAGTACTTC. It yields the protein CASSFSGGGYEQYF.